The 11 T cell receptor beta chains listed next were all sequenced from one sample in a study of CD8+ T cells in alopecia areata. As to treatment: oral pan-JAK inhibitor, 5-10 mg twice daily. Sequencing relied on a cDNA template that was reverse transcribed from extracted RNA. Some clones are missing from TCRdb's copy, which holds only in-frame ones; the method was immunoSEQ multiplex PCR. This table holds roughly 120,000 clones, about 61% found once. Material: CD8+ T cells sorted from blood, obtained at week 4, from a patient treated with tofacitinib. These receptors all stem from a human donor with alopecia areata.

The chain recombines TRBV29-1 with TRBJ2-7, with 8 nucleotides matching TRBD1. The CDR3 covers 12 residues. The germline gives CDR1 SQVTM, CDR2 ANQGSEA. V shed 7 bases, J shed 2 bases, and the junction held 4 bases outside the gene matches. The chain's CDR3 is CSALTGAYEQYF. CDR3 DNA sequence: TGCAGCGCCTTGACAGGGGCCTACGAGCAGTACTTC.

The chain has TRBV30 and TRBJ1-5; D remains ambiguous. The CDR3 is 13 amino acids. Trimming removed 3 bases at V and 3 bases at J, with 9 bases between. Germline V gene data show CDR1 as GTSNPN and CDR2 as SVGIG (reference sequence). The CDR3 coding sequence is TGTGCCTGGAGAGCAGAGGCCAATCAGCCCCAGCATTTT. It specifies CAWRAEANQPQHF.

V is TRBV7-9 and J is TRBJ2-5; 13 bases are shared with TRBD2. The CDR3 loop spans 16 amino acids. Germline V CDR1 and CDR2: SEHNR, FQNEAQ (reference sequence). With V trimmed by 2 bases and J by 4 bases, 4 bases remained unmatched. In DNA, the CDR3 is TGTGCCAGCAGCTTACGGACTAGCGGGGGAGGAGAGACCCAGTACTTC. As protein: CASSLRTSGGGETQYF.

The V call is TRBV27, the J call TRBJ1-1; D perhaps matches TRBD1 (6 bases). The CDR3 has 13 residues. Germline V gene sequence: CDR1 MNHEY, CDR2 SMNVEV (reference sequence). Deletions cut 6 bases from V and 8 bases from J, with 16 bases between. In DNA form, the CDR3 reads TGTGCCAGCAGATGGACAGCTGGGGGAGAAGCTTTCTTT. Translating gives CASRWTAGGEAFF.

The rearrangement links TRBV14 to TRBJ2-5, with D maybe TRBD1 (6 bases). Per the germline V gene, CDR1 is SGHDN and CDR2 is FVKESK. CDR3 length: 13 residues. Trimming pared 4 bases from V and 5 bases from J, leaving 11 bases between. CDR3 in amino acids: CASSLTGTETQYF. CDR3 nucleotides: TGTGCCAGCAGCCTAACAGGGACGGAGACCCAGTACTTC.

This sequence joins TRBV30 and TRBJ1-1; tentative D call: TRBD1 (6 bases). The CDR3 contains 14 residues. Trimming stripped 0 bases from V and 6 bases from J, with 14 bases between. CDR1 is GTSNPN and CDR2 is SVGIG in the germline V gene (reference sequence). DNA for the CDR3: TGTGCCTGGAGTGTAGGGGGGCAGGGTGCTGAAGCTTTCTTT. Residues: CAWSVGGQGAEAFF. Full variable domain (remainder filled in from reference TRBV30 and TRBJ1-1): SQTIHQWPATLVQPVGSPLSLECTVEGTSNPNLYWYRQAAGRGLQLLFYSVGIGQISSEVPQNLSASRPQDRQFILSSKKLLLSDSGFYLCAWSVGGQGAEAFFGQGTRLTVV.

The chain employs TRBV29-1 and TRBJ2-7; D is unclear. The CDR3 runs to 14 residues. V lost 6 bases, J lost 2 bases, and 17 bases lay in between. The V gene's germline CDR1 is SQVTM and CDR2 ANQGSEA. The CDR3 DNA reads as TGCAGCGTAGCTCAAGGAACCCTTACCTACGAGCAGTACTTC. Amino acids: CSVAQGTLTYEQYF.

This chain uses TRBV30 with TRBJ1-1; TRBD1 matches at 10 bases. J lost 11 bases, V lost 5 bases, and 2 bases had no gene match. The germline V gene has CDR1 GTSNPN and CDR2 SVGIG (reference sequence). The CDR3 runs 10 residues. The CDR3 spells CAWGTGEAFF. The CDR3 nucleotides read TGTGCCTGGGGGACAGGGGAGGCTTTCTTT.

This clone has at least ten counts. The chain links TRBV11-2 to TRBJ2-5, with D uncertain. Trimming removed 1 base at V and 5 bases at J, with 5 bases between. The CDR3 length is 12 residues. Germline assignment: CDR1 SGHAT and CDR2 FQNNGV. CDR3 amino acids: CASSLVPETQYF. In DNA form, the CDR3 reads TGTGCCAGCAGCTTAGTTCCGGAGACCCAGTACTTC.

This sequence joins TRBV29-1 and TRBJ2-2, with a tentative D call TRBD2 (5 bases). This CDR3 is 12 amino acids long. Trimming took 6 bases from V and 6 from J, leaving 11 bases between them. Germline loops: CDR1 SQVTM, CDR2 ANQGSEA. CDR3 region: CSVLLASGELFF. The CDR3 bases are TGCAGCGTGCTCCTAGCTTCCGGGGAGCTGTTTTTT.

A few counts support this clone. This chain links TRBV27 with TRBJ2-7; unclear D gene. The V end lost 6 bases, the J end lost 3 bases, and 15 bases lay between the germline ends. The CDR3 totals 14 residues. Germline CDR1 reads MNHEY; CDR2 reads SMNVEV (reference sequence). The CDR3 nucleotides read TGTGCCAGCAGCTCGGTGATGAGTAACTACGAGCAGTACTTC. Amino acids: CASSSVMSNYEQYF.